A single sample is the source of the 22 T cell receptor beta chains below, sequenced in a study of blood T cell repertoires in COVID-19. Measured with immunoSEQ multiplex PCR; TCRdb has only the in-frame clones, and not every one. This sample has about 150,000 clones; 80% to 90% occur once, and the top ten carry 8.3%. The material sequenced was peripheral blood. The receptors were gathered from a woman aged 60-70 years with COVID-19, enrolled during active disease.

CDR3 DNA: TGTGCCAGCAGTCCCCGACAGCTTGCATACTATGGCTACACCTTC. This encodes CASSPRQLAYYGYTF. J is TRBJ1-2 and V is TRBV2; a possible D gene is TRBD1 (5 bases). The CDR3 consists of 15 residues. The V gene's germline CDR1 is SNHLY and CDR2 FYNNEI. With 5 bases removed from V and 3 bases from J, the gap between germline ends came to 16 bases. Using reference TRBV2 and TRBJ1-2 for the parts outside the CDR3, the full variable domain is EPEVTQTPSHQVTQMGQEVILRCVPISNHLYFYWYRQILGQKVEFLVSFYNNEISEKSEIFDDQFSVERPDGSNFTLKIRSTKLEDSAMYFCASSPRQLAYYGYTFGSGTRLTVV.

The J gene is TRBJ1-3, the V gene TRBV4-2; possibly TRBD1 for D (6 bases). CDR3 length: 17 residues. V was pared by 1 base and J by 0 bases, with 13 bases between. CDR1 and CDR2 (germline): LGHNA, YNFKEQ. CDR3 nucleotide sequence: TGTGCCAGCAGCCAAGCCGGGACATTGAACTCTGGAAACACCATATATTTT. This gives the protein CASSQAGTLNSGNTIYF.

The chain is built from TRBV19 and TRBJ1-6; D unresolved. Deletions cut 5 bases from V and 3 bases from J, with 11 bases between. CDR3 length: 15 residues. The germline gives CDR1 LNHDA, CDR2 SQIVND (reference sequence). This CDR3 reads CASSPRGGYNSPLHF. In DNA form, the CDR3 reads TGTGCCAGTAGTCCCCGTGGAGGCTATAATTCACCCCTCCACTTT.

V is TRBV7-2 and J is TRBJ1-2; tentatively, D is TRBD1 (5 bases). Germline-derived CDR1 and CDR2 are SGHTA and FQGNSA. The CDR3 runs 13 residues. V was pared by 3 bases and J by 8 bases, with 13 bases between. The CDR3 reads CASSFLGGGGYTF. For the CDR3, the DNA is TGTGCCAGCAGCTTCCTCGGGGGAGGCGGCTACACCTTC.

This chain joins TRBV9 and TRBJ1-3; D may be TRBD1 (6 bases). CDR3 length: 16 amino acids. The germline V gene has CDR1 SGDLS and CDR2 YYNGEE. V was pared by 0 bases and J by 3 bases, with 13 bases between. CDR3 residues: CASSVGSGGLGNTIYF. The CDR3 nucleotides read TGTGCCAGCAGCGTAGGGTCCGGGGGGCTTGGAAACACCATATATTTT.

This clone was counted between two and nine times. V gene TRBV10-3 combines with J gene TRBJ2-7, with TRBD1 matching over 12 bases. Germline V gives CDR1 ENHRY, CDR2 SYGVKD. The J segment lost 5 bases and the V segment lost 2 bases, leaving 4 bases of the junction unmatched. The CDR3 sequence is 15 residues long. The CDR3 nucleotides are TGTGCCATCAGTGAGGGGGACAGGGGGCTCCACGAGCAGTACGTC. Its translation: CAISEGDRGLHEQYV.

The chain employs TRBV18 and TRBJ2-5, with a tentative D call TRBD2 (5 bases). CDR3 length equals 15 residues. Deletions cut 0 bases from V and 1 base from J, with 9 bases between. The germline CDR1 and CDR2 sequences are KGHSH and LQKENI. The CDR3 DNA follows: TGTGCCAGCTCACCACCGATCGGGGTCCAAGAGACCCAGTACTTC. This encodes CASSPPIGVQETQYF.

The gene calls are TRBV19 and TRBJ2-3; D is ambiguous. The CDR3 is 18 amino acids. V lost 0 bases and J lost 0, with 16 bases in between. Looked up from germline, CDR1 is LNHDA and CDR2 is SQIVND (reference sequence). The CDR3 is CASSIDRSGAASTDTQYF. DNA of the CDR3: TGTGCCAGTAGTATAGATCGGAGTGGAGCTGCTAGCACAGATACGCAGTATTTT.

The rearrangement uses TRBV30 and TRBJ1-4; unclear D gene. The CDR3 totals 15 residues. V lost 0 bases and J 7 bases, leaving 15 bases between the germline ends. Germline V gene lookup returns CDR1 GTSNPN and CDR2 SVGIG (reference sequence). This CDR3 reads CAWSVRSTFGEKLFF. The CDR3 nucleotides are TGTGCCTGGAGTGTACGATCCACCTTCGGTGAAAAACTGTTTTTT.

The CDR3 here is CASRRAGGNGELFF. DNA of the CDR3: TGCGCCAGCAGAAGAGCAGGGGGGAACGGGGAGCTGTTTTTT. The chain employs TRBV5-1 and TRBJ2-2; possible D gene TRBD1, 7 bases. CDR3 length equals 14 residues. CDR1 SGHRS and CDR2 YFSETQ come from the germline V gene. Between the trimmed V and J ends, which lost 5 bases and 7 bases, there was a span of 15 bases.

The rearrangement links TRBV2 to TRBJ2-4, with 8 nucleotides matching TRBD1. The CDR3 contains 14 residues. Germline-derived CDR1 and CDR2 are SNHLY and FYNNEI. Trimming removed 6 bases from V and 4 bases from J; junction bases left unmatched: 5. The CDR3 sequence is CASSAGGLKNIQYF. For the CDR3, the DNA is TGTGCCAGCAGCGCAGGGGGCCTGAAAAACATTCAGTACTTC.

This clone was recorded only once. This chain uses TRBV10-3 with TRBJ1-5; D not certain. V lost 0 bases, J lost 0 bases, and 9 bases lay in between. Germline-derived CDR1 and CDR2 are ENHRY and SYGVKD. This CDR3 contains 16 residues. The CDR3 DNA reads as TGTGCCATCAGTGAGTCGGGCAGAAATAGCAATCAGCCCCAGCATTTT. This translates into CAISESGRNSNQPQHF.

The chain employs TRBV3-1 (or the pseudogene TRBV3-2) and TRBJ1-1; D is possibly TRBD1 (5 bases). From germline, CDR1 is LGHDT and CDR2 YNNKEL (reference sequence). V dropped 6 bases and J dropped 1 base, with 12 bases sitting between them. The length of the CDR3 is 14 residues. CDR3 sequence reads: CASRQRGQNTEAFF. For the CDR3, the DNA is TGTGCCAGCAGACAGAGAGGACAGAACACTGAAGCTTTCTTT.

The chain couples TRBV3-1 (or the pseudogene TRBV3-2) to TRBJ1-6; 7 bases are a match to TRBD1. With 3 bases clipped from V and 5 bases from J, the junction kept 4 bases outside the gene matches. In germline, CDR1 is LGHDT, CDR2 YNNKEL (reference sequence). The CDR3 sequence is 15 residues long. DNA for the CDR3: TGTGCCAGCAGCCAGATGGGACAGAATAATTCACCCCTCCACTTT. It is translated as CASSQMGQNNSPLHF.

This chain joins TRBV21-1 and TRBJ1-5; the table names TRBD1, a call not compared with the DNA. TRBV21-1 is deemed a pseudogene. There are 12 residues in the CDR3. For the CDR3, the DNA is TGTGCCAGCAACTCGACAGATCCGCCCCAGCATTTT. This sequence encodes CASNSTDPPQHF.

The chain joins TRBV5-1 to TRBJ1-2; 9 nucleotides match TRBD1. The CDR3 sequence is 13 residues long. The V gene's germline CDR1 is SGHRS and CDR2 YFSETQ. Trimming cost V 4 bases and J 8 bases; bases outside gene matches: 6. The CDR3 coding sequence is TGCGCCAGCAGCCTGACAGGGGGAGGGGGCTACACCTTC. Its translation is CASSLTGGGGYTF. Filled out from reference TRBV5-1 and TRBJ1-2, the complete variable domain reads KAGVTQTPRYLIKTRGQQVTLSCSPISGHRSVSWYQQTPGQGLQFLFEYFSETQRNKGNFPGRFSGRQFSNSRSEMNVSTLELGDSALYLCASSLTGGGGYTFGSGTRLTVV.

The table lists this clone with a count of one. The rearrangement uses TRBV7-8 and TRBJ2-1, with D perhaps TRBD1 (6 bases). The CDR3 covers 15 residues. V dropped 6 bases and J dropped 4 bases, with 16 bases sitting between them. Germline V CDR1 and CDR2: SGHVS, FQNEAQ. The CDR3 sequence is CASRLTGTTYNEQFF. Here the CDR3 DNA reads TGTGCCAGCAGACTTACAGGGACAACTTACAATGAGCAGTTCTTC.

This clone was counted many times. V is TRBV3-1 (or the pseudogene TRBV3-2) and J is TRBJ2-2; 13 positions agree with TRBD2. This CDR3 is built from 14 residues. The V segment lost 8 bases and the J segment 9 bases; nucleotides outside the gene matches: 6. The germline V gene has CDR1 LGHDT and CDR2 YNNKEL (reference sequence). Written as DNA, the CDR3 is TGTGCCAGCTGGACTAGCGGGGGACCAAGGGAGCTGTTTTTT. Its protein product is CASWTSGGPRELFF.

This rearrangement joins TRBV30 to TRBJ1-1, with 11 nucleotides matching TRBD1. The junction had 7 bases not matched to a gene; V was cut back by 5 bases and J by 8 bases. CDR1 and CDR2 from the germline V gene are GTSNPN and SVGIG (reference sequence). The CDR3 sequence is 13 residues long. The chain's CDR3 is CAWGRTGGWEAFF. The CDR3 DNA reads TGTGCCTGGGGAAGGACAGGGGGCTGGGAAGCTTTCTTT.

V gene TRBV4-1 combines with J gene TRBJ2-2; 7 bases are a match to TRBD2. Germline CDR1 reads MGHRA; CDR2 reads YSYEKL. V lost 4 bases and J lost 4; bases outside the gene matches: 6. The CDR3 spans 15 residues. The CDR3 sequence is CASSRPTGGTGELFF. The CDR3 coding sequence is TGCGCCAGCAGCCGACCGACGGGGGGCACCGGGGAGCTGTTTTTT.

V and J are TRBV9 and TRBJ1-2; the D gene is possibly TRBD1 (6 bases). Germline loops: CDR1 SGDLS, CDR2 YYNGEE. The CDR3 totals 14 residues. Trimming removed 4 bases at V and 10 bases at J, with 20 bases between. In DNA form, the CDR3 reads TGTGCCAGCAGCCTTCCCCGGGGGGGGGCTGACTACACCTTC. This encodes CASSLPRGGADYTF.

The chain employs TRBV7-8 and TRBJ1-2, with a possible D match to TRBD1 (5 bases). CDR1 is SGHVS, CDR2 FQNEAQ, per germline. V was shortened by 2 bases and J by 2 bases, with 15 bases between the two germline ends. This CDR3 comprises 16 residues. The chain's CDR3 is CASSLLWQGGNYGYTF. The CDR3 DNA is TGTGCCAGCAGCTTACTTTGGCAGGGAGGGAACTATGGCTACACCTTC.